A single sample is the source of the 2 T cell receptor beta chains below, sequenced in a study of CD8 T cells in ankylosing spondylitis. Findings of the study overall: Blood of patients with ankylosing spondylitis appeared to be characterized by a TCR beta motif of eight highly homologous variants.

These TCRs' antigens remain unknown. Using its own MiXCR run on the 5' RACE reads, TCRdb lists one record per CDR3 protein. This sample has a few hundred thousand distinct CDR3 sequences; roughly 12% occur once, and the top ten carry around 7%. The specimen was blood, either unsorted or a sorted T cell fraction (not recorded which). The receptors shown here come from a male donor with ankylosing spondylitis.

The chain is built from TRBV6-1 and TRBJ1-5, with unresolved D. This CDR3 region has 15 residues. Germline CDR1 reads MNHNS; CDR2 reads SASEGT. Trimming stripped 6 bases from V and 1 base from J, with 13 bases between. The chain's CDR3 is CASSRTQWSNQPQHF. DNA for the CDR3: TGTGCCAGCAGCAGGACCCAATGGAGCAATCAGCCCCAGCATTTT.

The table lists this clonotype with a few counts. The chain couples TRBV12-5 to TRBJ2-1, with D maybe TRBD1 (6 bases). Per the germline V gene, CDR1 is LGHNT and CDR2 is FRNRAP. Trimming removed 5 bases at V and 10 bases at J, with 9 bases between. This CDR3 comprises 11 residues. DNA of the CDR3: TGTGCTAGTGGTGCCCAGGGGGAGCAGTTCTTC. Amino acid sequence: CASGAQGEQFF.